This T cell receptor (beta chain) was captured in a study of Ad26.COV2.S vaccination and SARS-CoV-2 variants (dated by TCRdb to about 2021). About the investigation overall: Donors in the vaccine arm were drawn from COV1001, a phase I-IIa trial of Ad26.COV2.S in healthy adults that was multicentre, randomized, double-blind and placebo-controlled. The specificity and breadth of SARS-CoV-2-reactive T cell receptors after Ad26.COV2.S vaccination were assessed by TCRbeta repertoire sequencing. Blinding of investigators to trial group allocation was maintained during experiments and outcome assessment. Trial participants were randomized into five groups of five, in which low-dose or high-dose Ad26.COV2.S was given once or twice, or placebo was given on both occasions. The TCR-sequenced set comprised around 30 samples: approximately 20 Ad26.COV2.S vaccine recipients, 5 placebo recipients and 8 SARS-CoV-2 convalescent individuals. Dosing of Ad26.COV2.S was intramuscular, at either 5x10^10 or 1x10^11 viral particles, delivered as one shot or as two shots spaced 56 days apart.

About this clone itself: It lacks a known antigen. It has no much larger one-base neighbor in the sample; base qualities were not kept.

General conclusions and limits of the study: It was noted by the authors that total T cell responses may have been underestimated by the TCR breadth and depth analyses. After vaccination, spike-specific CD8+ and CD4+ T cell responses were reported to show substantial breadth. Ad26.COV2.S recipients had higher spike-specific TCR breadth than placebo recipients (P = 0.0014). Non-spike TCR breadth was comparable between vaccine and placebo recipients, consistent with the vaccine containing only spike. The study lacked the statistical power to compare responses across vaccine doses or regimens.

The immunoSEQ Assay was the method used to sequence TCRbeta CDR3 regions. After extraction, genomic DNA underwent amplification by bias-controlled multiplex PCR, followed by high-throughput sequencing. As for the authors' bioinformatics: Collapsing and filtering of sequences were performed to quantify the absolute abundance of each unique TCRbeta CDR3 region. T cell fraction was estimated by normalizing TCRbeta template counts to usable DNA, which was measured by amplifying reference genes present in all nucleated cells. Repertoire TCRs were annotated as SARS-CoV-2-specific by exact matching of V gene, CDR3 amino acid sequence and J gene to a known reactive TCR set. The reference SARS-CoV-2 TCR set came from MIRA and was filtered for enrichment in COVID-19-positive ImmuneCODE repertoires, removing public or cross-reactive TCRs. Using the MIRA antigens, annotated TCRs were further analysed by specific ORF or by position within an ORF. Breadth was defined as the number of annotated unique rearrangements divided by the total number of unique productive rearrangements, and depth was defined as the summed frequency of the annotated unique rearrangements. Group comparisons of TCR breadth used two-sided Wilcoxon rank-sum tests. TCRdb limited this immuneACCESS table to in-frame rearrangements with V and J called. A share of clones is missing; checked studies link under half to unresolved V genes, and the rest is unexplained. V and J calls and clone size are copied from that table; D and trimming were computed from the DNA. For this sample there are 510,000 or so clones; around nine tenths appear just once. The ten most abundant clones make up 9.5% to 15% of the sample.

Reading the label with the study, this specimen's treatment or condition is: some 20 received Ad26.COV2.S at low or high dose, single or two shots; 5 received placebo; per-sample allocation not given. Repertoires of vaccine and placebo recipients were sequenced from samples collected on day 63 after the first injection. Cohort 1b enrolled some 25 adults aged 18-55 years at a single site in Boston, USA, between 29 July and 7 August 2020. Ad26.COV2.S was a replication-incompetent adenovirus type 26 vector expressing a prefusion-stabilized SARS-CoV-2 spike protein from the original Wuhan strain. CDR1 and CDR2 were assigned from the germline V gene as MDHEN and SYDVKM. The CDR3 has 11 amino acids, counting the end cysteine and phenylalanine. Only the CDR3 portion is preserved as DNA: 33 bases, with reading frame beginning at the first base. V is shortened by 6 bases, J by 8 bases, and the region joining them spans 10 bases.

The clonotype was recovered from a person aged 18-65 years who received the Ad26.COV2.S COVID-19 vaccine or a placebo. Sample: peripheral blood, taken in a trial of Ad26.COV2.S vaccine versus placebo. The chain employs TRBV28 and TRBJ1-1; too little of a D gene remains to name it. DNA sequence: TGTGCCAGCAGGGGATTGCCGGAAGCTTTCTTT. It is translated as CASRGLPEAFF.